The clone carrying this T cell receptor beta chain occurred once. The antigen is not known. This sample is part of a study of CD8 T cells in ankylosing spondylitis. Regarding the study as a whole: There was reportedly significant enrichment of clones that were disease-linked in matched ankylosing spondylitis synovial fluid.

TCRdb fed the 5' RACE reads into MiXCR, producing one record per CDR3 protein. Among approximately 150,000 distinct CDR3 sequences, 40% to 50% were seen once, and the ten largest hold roughly 15%. The clonotype comes from a male donor with ankylosing spondylitis. Sequenced: synovial fluid, either unsorted or a sorted T cell fraction (not recorded which).

DNA of the CDR3: TGTGCCATCAGTGAGCCCGTACGACATGTCCGTGGGGCCAACGTCCTGACTTTC. Its protein is CAISEPVRHVRGANVLTF. The chain joins TRBV10-3 to TRBJ2-6; no clear D. CDR3 length equals 18 residues. Per germline, CDR1 ENHRY and CDR2 SYGVKD. Trimming cost V 2 bases and J 3 bases, with 17 bases left between them.